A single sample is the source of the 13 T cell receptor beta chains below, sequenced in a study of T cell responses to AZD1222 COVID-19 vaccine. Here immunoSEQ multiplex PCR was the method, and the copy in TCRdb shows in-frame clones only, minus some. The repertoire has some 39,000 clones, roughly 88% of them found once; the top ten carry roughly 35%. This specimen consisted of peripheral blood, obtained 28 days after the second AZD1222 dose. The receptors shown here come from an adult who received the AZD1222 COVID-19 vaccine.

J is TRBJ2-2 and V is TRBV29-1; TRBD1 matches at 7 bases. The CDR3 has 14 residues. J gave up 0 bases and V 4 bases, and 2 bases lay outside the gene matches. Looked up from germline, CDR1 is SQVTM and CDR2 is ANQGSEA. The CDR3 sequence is CSVGDSPNTGELFF. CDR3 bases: TGCAGCGTTGGGGACAGTCCGAACACCGGGGAGCTGTTTTTT.

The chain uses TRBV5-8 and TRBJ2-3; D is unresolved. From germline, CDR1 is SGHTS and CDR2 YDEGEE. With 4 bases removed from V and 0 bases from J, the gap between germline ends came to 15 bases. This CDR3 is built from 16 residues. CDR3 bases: TGTGCCAGCAGCCCATGGGGTGGGTTGAGCACAGATACGCAGTATTTT. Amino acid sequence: CASSPWGGLSTDTQYF.

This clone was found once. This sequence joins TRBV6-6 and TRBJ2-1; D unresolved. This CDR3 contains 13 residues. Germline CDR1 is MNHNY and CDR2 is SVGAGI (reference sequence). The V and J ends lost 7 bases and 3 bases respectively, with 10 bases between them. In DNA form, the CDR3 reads TGTGCCAGCAATGAACAGAGCTACAATGAGCAGTTCTTC. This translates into CASNEQSYNEQFF.

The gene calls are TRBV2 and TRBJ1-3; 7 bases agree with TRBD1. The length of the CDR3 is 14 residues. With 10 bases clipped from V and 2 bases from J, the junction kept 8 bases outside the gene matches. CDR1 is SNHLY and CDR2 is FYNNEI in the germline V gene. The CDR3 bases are TGTGCCAAAGGACAGGAGGGTGCTGGAAACACCATATATTTT. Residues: CAKGQEGAGNTIYF.

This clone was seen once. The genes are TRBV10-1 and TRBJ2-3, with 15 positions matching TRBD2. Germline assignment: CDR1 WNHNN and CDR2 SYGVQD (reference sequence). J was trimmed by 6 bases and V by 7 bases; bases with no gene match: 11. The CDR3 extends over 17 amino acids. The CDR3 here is CASNGTSGGPSPDTQYF. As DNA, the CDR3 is TGCGCCAGCAATGGGACTAGCGGGGGGCCCTCCCCGGATACGCAGTATTTT.

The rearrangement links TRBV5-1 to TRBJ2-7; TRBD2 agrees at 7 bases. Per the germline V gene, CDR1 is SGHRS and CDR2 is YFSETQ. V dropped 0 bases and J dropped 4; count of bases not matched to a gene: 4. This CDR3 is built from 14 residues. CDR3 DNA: TGCGCCAGCAGCTTGGACGGGGGAGGGTACGAGCAGTACTTC. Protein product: CASSLDGGGYEQYF.

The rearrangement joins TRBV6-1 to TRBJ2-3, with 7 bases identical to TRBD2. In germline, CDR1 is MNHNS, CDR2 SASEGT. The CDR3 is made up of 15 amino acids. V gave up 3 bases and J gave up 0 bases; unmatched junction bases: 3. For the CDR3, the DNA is TGTGCCAGCAGTGATGCAGCGGGGAGCACAGATACGCAGTATTTT. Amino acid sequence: CASSDAAGSTDTQYF.

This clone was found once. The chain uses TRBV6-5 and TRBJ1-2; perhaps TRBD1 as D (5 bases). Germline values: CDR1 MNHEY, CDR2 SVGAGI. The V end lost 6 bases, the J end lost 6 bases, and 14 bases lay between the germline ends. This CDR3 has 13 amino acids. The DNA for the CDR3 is TGTGCCAGCAGGAGGTGGGACGCGGATGGCTACACCTTC. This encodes CASRRWDADGYTF.

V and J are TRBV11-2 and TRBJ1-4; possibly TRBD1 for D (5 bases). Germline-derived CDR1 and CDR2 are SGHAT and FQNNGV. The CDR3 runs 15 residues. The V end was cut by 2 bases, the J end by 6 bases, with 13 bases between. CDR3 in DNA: TGTGCCAGCAGCTTACTGGCAGGGCGGGATGAAAAACTGTTTTTT. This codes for CASSLLAGRDEKLFF.

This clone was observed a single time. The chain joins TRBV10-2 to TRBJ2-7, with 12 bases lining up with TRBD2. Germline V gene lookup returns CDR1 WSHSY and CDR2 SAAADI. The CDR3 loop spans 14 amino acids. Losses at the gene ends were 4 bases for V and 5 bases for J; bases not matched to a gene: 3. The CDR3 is CASSGTSGDHEQYF. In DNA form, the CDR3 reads TGCGCCAGCAGTGGGACTAGCGGGGACCACGAGCAGTACTTC.

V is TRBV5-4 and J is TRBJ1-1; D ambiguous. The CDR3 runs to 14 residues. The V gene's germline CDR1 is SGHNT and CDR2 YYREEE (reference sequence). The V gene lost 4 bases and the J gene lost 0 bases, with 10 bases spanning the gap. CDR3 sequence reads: CASSPATLNTEAFF. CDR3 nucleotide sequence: TGTGCCAGCAGCCCCGCCACCTTGAACACTGAAGCTTTCTTT.

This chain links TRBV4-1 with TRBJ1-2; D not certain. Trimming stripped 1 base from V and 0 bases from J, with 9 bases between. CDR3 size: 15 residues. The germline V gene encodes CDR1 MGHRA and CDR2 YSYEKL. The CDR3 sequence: CASSQAPSTNYGYTF. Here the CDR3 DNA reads TGCGCCAGCAGCCAAGCCCCCTCCACTAACTATGGCTACACCTTC.

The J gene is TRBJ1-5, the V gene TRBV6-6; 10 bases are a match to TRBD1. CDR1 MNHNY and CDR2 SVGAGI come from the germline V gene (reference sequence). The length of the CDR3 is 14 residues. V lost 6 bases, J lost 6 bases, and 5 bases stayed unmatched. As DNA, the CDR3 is TGTGCCAGCAGCCCCGGGACAGGGGCTCAGCCCCAGCATTTT. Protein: CASSPGTGAQPQHF.